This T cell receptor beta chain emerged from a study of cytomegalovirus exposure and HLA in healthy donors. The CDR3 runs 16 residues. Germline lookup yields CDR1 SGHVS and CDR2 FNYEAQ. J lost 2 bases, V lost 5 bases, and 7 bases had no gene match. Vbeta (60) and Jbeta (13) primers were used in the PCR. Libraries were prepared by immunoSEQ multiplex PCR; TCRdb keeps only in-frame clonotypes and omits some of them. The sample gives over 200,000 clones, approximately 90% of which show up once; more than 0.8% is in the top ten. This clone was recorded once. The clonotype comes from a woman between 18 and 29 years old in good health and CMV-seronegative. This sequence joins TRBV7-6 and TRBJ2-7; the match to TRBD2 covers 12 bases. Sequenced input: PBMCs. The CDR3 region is CASSPGTSGFTYEQYF. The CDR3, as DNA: TGTGCCAGCAGCCCCGGGACTAGCGGGTTTACCTACGAGCAGTACTTC.